This T cell receptor (beta chain) stems from a study of beta chain features in type 1 diabetes. Every isolated RNA sample was fully reverse transcribed, so sequencing captured expressed TCRB transcripts. Some clones are missing from TCRdb's copy, which holds only in-frame ones; the method was immunoSEQ multiplex PCR. The table includes around 300,000 clones, around 7.8% detected once. Sorting that relied on CD45RO/CCR7/CD25/CD127/CD95/CD27 yielded CD4+ naive, central memory, regulatory and stem cell-like memory cells. Between the trimmed V and J ends, which lost 1 base and 0 bases, there was a span of 4 bases. CDR3 length equals 13 residues. From germline, CDR1 is SGHDT and CDR2 YYEEEE. This clone appeared a few times.

The rearrangement joins TRBV5-6 to TRBJ1-2; D gene uncertain. The specimen sequenced was central memory CD4+ T cells from blood. The TCR originated in a woman younger than 35 in good health. Written as DNA, the CDR3 is TGTGCCAGCAGCTTGTTTCCTAACTATGGCTACACCTTC. It translates to CASSLFPNYGYTF.